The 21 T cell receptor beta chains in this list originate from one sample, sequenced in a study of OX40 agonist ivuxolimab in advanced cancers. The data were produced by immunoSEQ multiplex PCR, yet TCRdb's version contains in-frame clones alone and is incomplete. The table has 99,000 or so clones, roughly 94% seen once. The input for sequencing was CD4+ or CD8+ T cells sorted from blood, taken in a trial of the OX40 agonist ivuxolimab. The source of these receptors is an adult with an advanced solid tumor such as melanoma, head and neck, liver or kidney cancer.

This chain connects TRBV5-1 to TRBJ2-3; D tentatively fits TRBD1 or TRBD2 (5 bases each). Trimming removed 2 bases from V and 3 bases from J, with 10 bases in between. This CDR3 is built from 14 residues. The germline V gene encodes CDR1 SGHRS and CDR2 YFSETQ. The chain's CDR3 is CASSFGTLTDTQYF. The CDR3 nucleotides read TGCGCCAGCAGCTTCGGGACCCTGACAGATACGCAGTATTTT.

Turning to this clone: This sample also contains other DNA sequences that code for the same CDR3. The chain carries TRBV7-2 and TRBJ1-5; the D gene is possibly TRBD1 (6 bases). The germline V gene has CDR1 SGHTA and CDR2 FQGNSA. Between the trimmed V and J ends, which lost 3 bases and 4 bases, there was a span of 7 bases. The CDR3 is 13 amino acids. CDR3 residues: CASSLDRNQPQHF. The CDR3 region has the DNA TGTGCCAGCAGCTTGGACAGAAATCAGCCCCAGCATTTT.

This CDR3 is CSVTRVLVTEAFF. The CDR3 coding sequence is TGCAGCGTTACCAGGGTCCTTGTCACTGAAGCTTTCTTT. The V and J genes are TRBV29-1 and TRBJ1-1, with D tentatively TRBD1 (5 bases). Germline CDR1 reads SQVTM; CDR2 reads ANQGSEA. The ends were cut back, 5 bases at V and 4 bases at J, with 14 bases in the middle. CDR3 length equals 13 residues. The full variable domain, rest sourced from reference TRBV29-1 and TRBJ1-1, is SAVISQKPSRDICQRGTSLTIQCQVDSQVTMMFWYRQQPGQSLTLIATANQGSEATYESGFVIDKFPISRPNLTFSTLTVSNMSPEDSSIYLCSVTRVLVTEAFFGQGTRLTVV.

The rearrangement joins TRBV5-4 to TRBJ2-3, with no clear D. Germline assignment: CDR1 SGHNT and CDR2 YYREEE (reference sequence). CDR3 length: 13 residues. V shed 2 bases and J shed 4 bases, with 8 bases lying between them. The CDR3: CASSLKGPDTQYF. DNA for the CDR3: TGTGCCAGCAGCTTAAAGGGTCCAGATACGCAGTATTTT. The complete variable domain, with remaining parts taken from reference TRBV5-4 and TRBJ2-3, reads ETGVTQSPTHLIKTRGQQVTLRCSSQSGHNTVSWYQQALGQGPQFIFQYYREEENGRGNFPPRFSGLQFPNYSSELNVNALELDDSALYLCASSLKGPDTQYFGPGTRLTVL.

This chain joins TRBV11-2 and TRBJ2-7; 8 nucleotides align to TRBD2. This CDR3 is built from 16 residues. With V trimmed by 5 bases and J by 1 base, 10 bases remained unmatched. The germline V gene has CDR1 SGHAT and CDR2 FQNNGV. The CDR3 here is CASSPFSGLGSYEQYF. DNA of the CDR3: TGTGCCAGCAGCCCTTTCTCGGGACTAGGGTCCTACGAGCAGTACTTC. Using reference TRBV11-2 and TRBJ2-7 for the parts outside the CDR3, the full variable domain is EAGVAQSPRYKIIEKRQSVAFWCNPISGHATLYWYQQILGQGPKLLIQFQNNGVVDDSQLPKDRFSAERLKGVDSTLKIQPAKLEDSAVYLCASSPFSGLGSYEQYFGPGTRLTVT.

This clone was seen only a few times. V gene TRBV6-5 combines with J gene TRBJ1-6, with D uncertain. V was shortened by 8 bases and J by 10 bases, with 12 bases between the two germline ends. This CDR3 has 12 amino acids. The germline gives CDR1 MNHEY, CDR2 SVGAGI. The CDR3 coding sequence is TGTGCCAGCGGGAGGGTTGACTCACCCCTCCACTTT. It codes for CASGRVDSPLHF.

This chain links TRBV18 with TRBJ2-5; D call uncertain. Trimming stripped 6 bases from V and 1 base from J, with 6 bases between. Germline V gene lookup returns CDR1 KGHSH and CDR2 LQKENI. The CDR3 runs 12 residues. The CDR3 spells CASSPGQETQYF. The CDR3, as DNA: TGTGCCAGCTCTCCGGGCCAAGAGACCCAGTACTTC.

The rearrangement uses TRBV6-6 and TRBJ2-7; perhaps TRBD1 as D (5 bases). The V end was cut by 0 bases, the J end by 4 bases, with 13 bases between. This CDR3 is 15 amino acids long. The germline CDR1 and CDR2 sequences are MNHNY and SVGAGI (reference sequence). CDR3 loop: CASSYSGALGYEQYF. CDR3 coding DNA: TGTGCCAGCAGTTACTCAGGGGCGCTTGGTTACGAGCAGTACTTC.

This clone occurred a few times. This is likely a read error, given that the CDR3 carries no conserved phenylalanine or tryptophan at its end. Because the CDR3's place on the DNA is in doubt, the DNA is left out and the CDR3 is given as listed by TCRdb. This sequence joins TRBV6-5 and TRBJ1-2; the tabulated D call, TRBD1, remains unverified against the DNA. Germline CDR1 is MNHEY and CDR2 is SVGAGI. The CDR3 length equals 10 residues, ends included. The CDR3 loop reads CASSRDGQGG.

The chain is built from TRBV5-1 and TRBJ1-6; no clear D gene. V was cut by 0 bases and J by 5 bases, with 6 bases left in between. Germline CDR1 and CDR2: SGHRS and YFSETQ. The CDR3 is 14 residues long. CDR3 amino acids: CASSLGQDNSPLHF. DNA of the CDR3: TGCGCCAGCAGCTTGGGACAAGATAATTCACCCCTCCACTTT.

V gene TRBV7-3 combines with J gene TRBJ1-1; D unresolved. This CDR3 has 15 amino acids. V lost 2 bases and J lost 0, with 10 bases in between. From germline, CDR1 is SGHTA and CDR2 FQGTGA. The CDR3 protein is CASSLSGRMNTEAFF. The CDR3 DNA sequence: TGTGCCAGCAGCTTATCTGGGCGGATGAACACTGAAGCTTTCTTT. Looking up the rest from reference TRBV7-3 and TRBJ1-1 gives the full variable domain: GAGVSQTPSNKVTEKGKYVELRCDPISGHTALYWYRQSLGQGPEFLIYFQGTGAADDSGLPNDRFFAVRPEGSVSTLKIQRTERGDSAVYLCASSLSGRMNTEAFFGQGTRLTVV.

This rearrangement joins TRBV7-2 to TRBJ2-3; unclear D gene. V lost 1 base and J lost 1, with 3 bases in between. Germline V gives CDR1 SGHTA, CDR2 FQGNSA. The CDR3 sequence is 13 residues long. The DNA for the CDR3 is TGTGCCAGCAGCTTAGAGGGCACAGATACGCAGTATTTT. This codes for CASSLEGTDTQYF.

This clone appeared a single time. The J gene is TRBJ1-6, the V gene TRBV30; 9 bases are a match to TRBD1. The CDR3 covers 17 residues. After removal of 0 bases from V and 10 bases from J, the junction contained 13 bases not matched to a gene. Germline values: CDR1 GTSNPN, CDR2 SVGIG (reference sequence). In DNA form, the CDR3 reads TGTGCCTGGAGTGTAGGTATCGGACAGGGGTCGGAATCACCCCTCCACTTT. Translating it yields CAWSVGIGQGSESPLHF.

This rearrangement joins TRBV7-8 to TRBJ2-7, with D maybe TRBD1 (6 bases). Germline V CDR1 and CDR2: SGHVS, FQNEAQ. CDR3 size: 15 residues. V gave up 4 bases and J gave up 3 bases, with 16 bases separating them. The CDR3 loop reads CASSYPGTPFYEQYF. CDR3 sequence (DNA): TGTGCCAGCAGCTACCCGGGGACACCCTTCTACGAGCAGTACTTC.

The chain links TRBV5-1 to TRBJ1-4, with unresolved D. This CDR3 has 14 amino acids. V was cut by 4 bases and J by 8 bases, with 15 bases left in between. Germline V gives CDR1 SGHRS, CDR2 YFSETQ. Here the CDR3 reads CASSTGRGEEKLFF. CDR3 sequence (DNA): TGCGCCAGCAGCACGGGCCGAGGAGAAGAAAAACTGTTTTTT.

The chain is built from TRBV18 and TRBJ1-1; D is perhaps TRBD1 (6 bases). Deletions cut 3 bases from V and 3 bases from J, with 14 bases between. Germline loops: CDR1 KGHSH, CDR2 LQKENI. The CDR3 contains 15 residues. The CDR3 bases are TGTGCCAGCTCACCTGGGGGGGGCAGTTACACTGAAGCTTTCTTT. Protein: CASSPGGGSYTEAFF.

CDR3 loop: CASSFTAQEGYTF. CDR3 coding DNA: TGTGCCAGCAGCTTTACGGCTCAGGAGGGCTACACCTTC. This sequence joins TRBV7-2 and TRBJ1-2; D gene ambiguous. V lost 3 bases, J lost 8 bases, and 13 bases lay in between. Germline lookup yields CDR1 SGHTA and CDR2 FQGNSA. This CDR3 is 13 amino acids long.

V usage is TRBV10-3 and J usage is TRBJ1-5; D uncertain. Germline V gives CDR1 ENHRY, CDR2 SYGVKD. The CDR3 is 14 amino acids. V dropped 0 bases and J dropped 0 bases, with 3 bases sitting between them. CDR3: CAISESGSNQPQHF. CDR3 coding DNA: TGTGCCATCAGTGAGTCAGGTAGCAATCAGCCCCAGCATTTT.

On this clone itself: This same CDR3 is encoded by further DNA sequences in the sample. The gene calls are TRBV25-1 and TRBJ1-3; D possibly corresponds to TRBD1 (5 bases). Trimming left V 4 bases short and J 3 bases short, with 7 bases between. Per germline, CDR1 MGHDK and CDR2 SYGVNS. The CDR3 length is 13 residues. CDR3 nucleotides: TGTGCCAGCAGTGGGGGGATTGGAAACACCATATATTTT. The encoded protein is CASSGGIGNTIYF.

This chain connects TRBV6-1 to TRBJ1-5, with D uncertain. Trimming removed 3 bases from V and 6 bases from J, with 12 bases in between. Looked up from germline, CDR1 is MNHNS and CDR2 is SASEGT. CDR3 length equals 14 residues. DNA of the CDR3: TGTGCCAGCAGTGACTTCCATTACGGTCAGCCCCAGCATTTT. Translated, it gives CASSDFHYGQPQHF.

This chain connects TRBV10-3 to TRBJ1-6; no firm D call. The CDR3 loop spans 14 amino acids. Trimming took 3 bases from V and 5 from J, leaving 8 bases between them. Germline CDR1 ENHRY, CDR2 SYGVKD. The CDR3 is CAISEQRNNSPLHF. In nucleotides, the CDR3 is TGTGCCATCAGTGAACAGAGAAATAATTCACCCCTCCACTTT.